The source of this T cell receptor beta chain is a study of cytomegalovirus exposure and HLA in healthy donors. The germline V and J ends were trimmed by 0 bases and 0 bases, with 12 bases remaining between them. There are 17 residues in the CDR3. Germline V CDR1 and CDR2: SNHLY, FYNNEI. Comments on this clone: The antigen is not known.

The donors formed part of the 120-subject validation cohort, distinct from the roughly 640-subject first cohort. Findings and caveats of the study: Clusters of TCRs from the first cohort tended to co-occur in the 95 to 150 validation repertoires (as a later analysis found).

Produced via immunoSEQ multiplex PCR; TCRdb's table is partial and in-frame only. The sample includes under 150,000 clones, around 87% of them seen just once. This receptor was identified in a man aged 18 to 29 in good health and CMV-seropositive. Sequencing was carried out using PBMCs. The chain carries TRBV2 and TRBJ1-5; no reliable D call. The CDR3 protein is CASSEASAAYSNQPQHF. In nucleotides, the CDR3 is TGTGCCAGCAGTGAAGCTTCGGCGGCTTATAGCAATCAGCCCCAGCATTTT.